The 31 T cell receptor beta chains reported below all come from one sample, sequenced in a study of blood T cell repertoires in COVID-19. Using immunoSEQ multiplex PCR, the repertoire was profiled, and TCRdb retains in-frame clones only, with some absent. The sample holds about 15,000 clones, approximately 80% seen once. The sequenced sample consisted of peripheral blood. All receptors derive from a human donor in a cohort sampled during active COVID-19.

This clone was observed once. V gene TRBV27 combines with J gene TRBJ1-5; a possible D gene is TRBD1 (5 bases). Germline V CDR1 and CDR2: MNHEY, SMNVEV (reference sequence). V lost 6 bases to trimming and J lost 0 bases, with 9 bases between them. The CDR3 has 14 amino acids. CDR3 residues: CASSRQYSNQPQHF. The CDR3 nucleotides are TGTGCCAGCAGCCGACAGTATAGCAATCAGCCCCAGCATTTT.

This rearrangement joins TRBV7-2 to TRBJ2-5; 7 bases align to TRBD1. V lost 4 bases to trimming and J lost 4 bases; unmatched junction nucleotides: 6. The CDR3 has 14 residues. The germline CDR1 and CDR2 sequences are SGHTA and FQGNSA. CDR3 protein: CASSYLTGLETQYF. The CDR3 DNA is TGTGCCAGCAGCTACCTGACAGGGCTAGAGACCCAGTACTTC. The whole variable domain, filled in from reference TRBV7-2 and TRBJ2-5, reads GAGVSQSPSNKVTEKGKDVELRCDPISGHTALYWYRQSLGQGLEFLIYFQGNSAPDKSGLPSDRFSAERTGGSVSTLTIQRTQQEDSAVYLCASSYLTGLETQYFGPGTRLLVL.

This chain joins TRBV3-1 (or the pseudogene TRBV3-2) and TRBJ2-3; D is possibly TRBD2 (6 bases). V was shortened by 4 bases and J by 3 bases, with 14 bases between the two germline ends. Per the germline V gene, CDR1 is LGHDT and CDR2 is YNNKEL (reference sequence). CDR3 length: 15 residues. CDR3 sequence: CASSRRAGRTDTQYF. CDR3 sequence (DNA): TGTGCCAGCAGCCGCCGGGCGGGAAGGACAGATACGCAGTATTTT.

The chain links TRBV6-2 or TRBV6-3 to TRBJ2-7, with TRBD1 identical over 7 bases. Per germline, CDR1 MNHEY and CDR2 SVGEGT. The V segment lost 5 bases and the J segment 3 bases; nucleotides outside the gene matches: 4. The CDR3 contains 13 residues. DNA of the CDR3: TGTGCCAGCAGTACCAGGGACAGCTACGAGCAGTACTTC. Translating gives CASSTRDSYEQYF.

The chain employs TRBV28 and TRBJ1-5, with TRBD1 identical over 7 bases. Germline V CDR1 and CDR2: MDHEN, SYDVKM. CDR3 size: 17 residues. Trimming removed 1 base from V and 0 bases from J; junction bases left unmatched: 6. Written as DNA, the CDR3 is TGTGCCAGCAGTTTATACCGACAGGGTAGTAGCAATCAGCCCCAGCATTTT. It specifies CASSLYRQGSSNQPQHF.

This clone appeared a single time. The chain couples TRBV4-2 to TRBJ1-3; D not certain. Germline V CDR1 and CDR2: LGHNA, YNFKEQ. The V gene lost 2 bases and the J gene lost 2 bases, with 13 bases spanning the gap. The CDR3 runs 16 residues. The CDR3 nucleotides read TGTGCCAGCAGCCAACCGGCGGGAACTCCTGGAAACACCATATATTTT. It specifies CASSQPAGTPGNTIYF.

This clone was picked up one time. V and J are TRBV6-5 and TRBJ1-2, with 10 bases fitting TRBD1. With 6 bases clipped from V and 4 bases from J, the junction kept 8 bases outside the gene matches. This CDR3 contains 15 residues. CDR1 MNHEY and CDR2 SVGAGI come from the germline V gene. The CDR3 bases are TGTGCCAGCAGCCGAGACGGGGACAGGGGCTATGGCTACACCTTC. Its translation is CASSRDGDRGYGYTF.

The chain employs TRBV3-1 (or the pseudogene TRBV3-2) and TRBJ1-4, with D uncertain. Germline lookup yields CDR1 LGHDT and CDR2 YNNKEL (reference sequence). The CDR3 is 14 amino acids. Trimming left V 6 bases short and J 15 bases short, with 23 bases between. The CDR3 bases are TGTGCCAGCAGTCCCCCAACCGGCGCTGCGGATTTGTTTTTT. Translating gives CASSPPTGAADLFF.

The CDR3 nucleotides are TGTGCAAGTCGCTTAAGACACCGGAGGACTAGCGGGATAGAGGCGCAGTATTTT. Its translation: CASRLRHRRTSGIEAQYF. The chain couples TRBV12-2 to TRBJ2-3; the table's D gene call, TRBD2, was not cross checked with the DNA. TRBV12-2 is annotated as a pseudogene. The CDR3 sequence is 18 residues long.

The chain is built from TRBV5-1 and TRBJ2-1, with D possibly being TRBD1 (7 bases). This CDR3 has 15 amino acids. The V and J ends lost 4 bases and 7 bases respectively, with 18 bases between them. CDR1 and CDR2 (germline): SGHRS, YFSETQ. CDR3 sequence reads: CASSQGAGGWNEQFF. The CDR3 bases are TGCGCCAGCAGCCAAGGGGCAGGGGGGTGGAATGAGCAGTTCTTC.

Here the CDR3 reads CASRPGTSVHEQYF. In DNA, the CDR3 is TGTGCCAGCAGGCCGGGGACTAGCGTCCACGAGCAGTACTTC. The gene calls are TRBV27 and TRBJ2-7; 10 bases line up with TRBD2. CDR3 length: 14 amino acids. Germline trimming cut 6 bases from V and 5 bases from J; bases unmatched to any gene: 7. Germline V gives CDR1 MNHEY, CDR2 SMNVEV (reference sequence).

This chain links TRBV5-6 with TRBJ2-5; possible D gene TRBD2, 6 bases. V lost 0 bases and J 1 base, leaving 13 bases between the germline ends. CDR3 length equals 16 residues. Germline CDR1 reads SGHDT; CDR2 reads YYEEEE. The CDR3 is CASSLVFSGPQETQYF. The CDR3 DNA sequence: TGTGCCAGCAGCTTGGTGTTTAGCGGCCCCCAAGAGACCCAGTACTTC.

V usage is TRBV19 and J usage is TRBJ2-2, with 8 bases matching TRBD1. Germline lookup yields CDR1 LNHDA and CDR2 SQIVND (reference sequence). V was clipped by 7 bases and J by 2 bases; unmatched bases: 6. This CDR3 is built from 15 residues. In DNA form, the CDR3 reads TGTGCCAGTATAAGGACAGGGCGAAACACCGGGGAGCTGTTTTTT. As protein: CASIRTGRNTGELFF. Filled out from reference TRBV19 and TRBJ2-2, the complete variable domain reads DGGITQSPKYLFRKEGQNVTLSCEQNLNHDAMYWYRQDPGQGLRLIYYSQIVNDFQKGDIAEGYSVSREKKESFPLTVTSAQKNPTAFYLCASIRTGRNTGELFFGEGSRLTVL.

V and J are TRBV28 and TRBJ2-4, with TRBD1 identical over 8 bases. This CDR3 contains 14 residues. CDR1 and CDR2 from the germline V gene are MDHEN and SYDVKM. V trimming: 5 bases; J trimming: 7 bases; junction bases outside the gene matches: 7. This CDR3 is CASSSQGAGNIQYF. The CDR3, as DNA: TGTGCCAGCAGTAGCCAGGGGGCTGGGAACATTCAGTACTTC.

This rearrangement joins TRBV30 to TRBJ1-5; no clear D gene. Germline V lookup: CDR1 GTSNPN, CDR2 SVGIG (reference sequence). This CDR3 contains 15 residues. V was cut by 6 bases and J by 1 base, with 16 bases left in between. The CDR3 spells CACSLGGLSNQPQHF. The CDR3 nucleotides are TGTGCCTGCTCTCTGGGAGGTTTGAGCAATCAGCCCCAGCATTTT.

The chain joins TRBV2 to TRBJ1-1; D gene uncertain. CDR3 size: 13 residues. Deletions cut 7 bases from V and 2 bases from J, with 11 bases between. CDR1 and CDR2 from the germline V gene are SNHLY and FYNNEI. CDR3 amino acids: CASIGEINTEAFF. Written as DNA, the CDR3 is TGTGCCAGCATCGGAGAGATCAACACTGAAGCTTTCTTT.

V gene TRBV5-5 combines with J gene TRBJ2-1; 10 bases are shared with TRBD1. CDR1 and CDR2 (germline): SGHKS, YYEKEE (reference sequence). CDR3 length: 15 amino acids. The V gene end was trimmed by 4 bases and the J gene end by 9 bases; junction bases not matched to a gene: 10. This CDR3 reads CASSLGQGGLSEQFF. The CDR3 nucleotides are TGTGCCAGCAGCCTTGGACAGGGGGGATTATCTGAGCAGTTCTTC.

The chain joins TRBV5-4 to TRBJ2-2; tentative D call: TRBD2 (5 bases). The V end was cut by 4 bases, the J end by 0 bases, with 25 bases between. CDR1 SGHNT and CDR2 YYREEE come from the germline V gene (reference sequence). The CDR3 length is 20 residues. The CDR3 DNA follows: TGTGCCAGCAGCCCGGCGGCTAGCTGGTCTACCATCGCGAACACCGGGGAGCTGTTTTTT. Translated, it gives CASSPAASWSTIANTGELFF.

The CDR3 region has the DNA TGTGCCAGCAGTTACTACGGGAGCACAGATACGCAGTATTTT. This translates into CASSYYGSTDTQYF. The chain links TRBV6-2 or TRBV6-3 to TRBJ2-3; D gene unclear. The V gene lost 1 base and the J gene lost 0 bases, with 5 bases spanning the gap. Germline V gene lookup returns CDR1 MNHEY and CDR2 SVGEGT. This CDR3 contains 14 residues.

The rearrangement links TRBV25-1 to TRBJ2-7; 10 bases are shared with TRBD1. This CDR3 is built from 14 residues. The J segment lost 2 bases and the V segment lost 4 bases, leaving 2 bases of the junction unmatched. CDR1 and CDR2 from the germline V gene are MGHDK and SYGVNS. DNA of the CDR3: TGTGCCAGCAGTGGGGACAGGGGCGCCTACGAGCAGTACTTC. Amino acid sequence: CASSGDRGAYEQYF.

The chain combines TRBV3-1 (or the pseudogene TRBV3-2) with TRBJ2-7; 7 positions match TRBD1. V gave up 4 bases and J gave up 6 bases; unmatched junction bases: 3. CDR3 length equals 12 residues. Per the germline V gene, CDR1 is LGHDT and CDR2 is YNNKEL (reference sequence). CDR3 DNA sequence: TGTGCCAGCAGCCCCGGGACAGTCGAGCAGTACTTC. Translation: CASSPGTVEQYF.

The chain joins TRBV11-3 to TRBJ2-1, with D unclear. V dropped 5 bases and J dropped 8 bases, with 13 bases sitting between them. The CDR3 is 13 residues long. The germline gives CDR1 SGHNT, CDR2 YENEEA. CDR3 bases: TGTGCCAGCAGCCCCTTCCCTAGTCATGAGCAGTTCTTC. The encoded protein is CASSPFPSHEQFF.

This clone was seen a few times. This sequence joins TRBV6-1 and TRBJ2-4, with 7 bases aligning to TRBD2. Germline CDR1 is MNHNS and CDR2 is SASEGT. Trimming cost V 1 base and J 2 bases; bases outside gene matches: 11. The CDR3 covers 18 residues. This CDR3 reads CASSEVGRGLRTKNIQYF. The CDR3 DNA reads TGTGCCAGCAGTGAAGTCGGAAGGGGACTAAGAACCAAAAACATTCAGTACTTC.

Written as DNA, the CDR3 is TGTGCCAGCAAACAGGGATCTGGAAACACCATATATTTT. Translating it yields CASKQGSGNTIYF. J is TRBJ1-3 and V is TRBV28, with a weak D call TRBD1 (6 bases). The germline V and J ends were trimmed by 7 bases and 1 base, with 8 bases remaining between them. The germline CDR1 and CDR2 sequences are MDHEN and SYDVKM. This CDR3 region has 13 residues.

V is TRBV28 and J is TRBJ2-7; 10 bases map to TRBD1. V shed 9 bases and J 4 bases; nucleotides not matched to a gene: 6. The CDR3 is 13 residues long. CDR1 and CDR2 from the germline V gene are MDHEN and SYDVKM. The DNA for the CDR3 is TGTGCCAGTCGGACAGGGGGGGCGTACGAGCAGTACTTC. This gives the protein CASRTGGAYEQYF.

The chain carries TRBV2 and TRBJ2-7, with D uncertain. Germline values: CDR1 SNHLY, CDR2 FYNNEI. This CDR3 has 13 amino acids. Trimming removed 3 bases at V and 3 bases at J, with 9 bases between. The DNA for the CDR3 is TGTGCCAGCAGTGAGGGCAGAAACTACGAGCAGTACTTC. It yields the protein CASSEGRNYEQYF.

The chain carries TRBV6-2 or TRBV6-3 and TRBJ2-5; 16 bases fit TRBD2. CDR3 size: 18 residues. Trimming took 2 bases from V and 4 from J; bases not matched to a gene: 7. Germline V gene data show CDR1 as MNHEY and CDR2 as SVGEGT. CDR3 sequence: CASSYPSGTSGRAETQYF. CDR3 DNA: TGTGCCAGCAGTTACCCTTCCGGGACTAGCGGGAGGGCAGAGACCCAGTACTTC.

The rearrangement links TRBV28 to TRBJ2-7, with a weak D call TRBD1 (6 bases). Germline lookup yields CDR1 MDHEN and CDR2 SYDVKM. CDR3 length equals 14 residues. V was shortened by 0 bases and J by 4 bases, with 10 bases between the two germline ends. In DNA, the CDR3 is TGTGCCAGCAGTTTATGGGGGACAACGTACGAGCAGTACTTC. Protein product: CASSLWGTTYEQYF. The full variable domain, its missing parts supplied by reference TRBV28 and TRBJ2-7, is DVKVTQSSRYLVKRTGEKVFLECVQDMDHENMFWYRQDPGLGLRLIYFSYDVKMKEKGDIPEGYSVSREKKERFSLILESASTNQTSMYLCASSLWGTTYEQYFGPGTRLTVT.

The V and J genes are TRBV21-1 and TRBJ2-7; the D segment call TRBD2 is taken from the table without a DNA check. TRBV21-1 is assigned pseudogene status. The CDR3 covers 14 residues. The CDR3, as DNA: TGTGCCAGCAGCAAGCGAGGCGGATCCTACGAGCAGTACTTC. Residues: CASSKRGGSYEQYF.

The genes are TRBV5-6 and TRBJ2-7; D might be TRBD2 (6 bases). The germline gives CDR1 SGHDT, CDR2 YYEEEE. CDR3 length: 15 residues. V dropped 0 bases and J dropped 7 bases, with 17 bases sitting between them. The CDR3 region has the DNA TGTGCCAGCAGCTTGGGGTTGGGGGGTAGTGGTGAGCAGTACTTC. It translates to CASSLGLGGSGEQYF.

CDR3 amino acids: CASSTGQGPTDTQYF. CDR3 sequence (DNA): TGCGCCAGCAGCACCGGACAGGGGCCCACAGATACGCAGTATTTT. The J gene is TRBJ2-3, the V gene TRBV5-1, with 9 nucleotides matching TRBD1. The CDR3 extends over 15 amino acids. The germline CDR1 and CDR2 sequences are SGHRS and YFSETQ. After removal of 4 bases from V and 2 bases from J, the junction contained 5 bases not matched to a gene.